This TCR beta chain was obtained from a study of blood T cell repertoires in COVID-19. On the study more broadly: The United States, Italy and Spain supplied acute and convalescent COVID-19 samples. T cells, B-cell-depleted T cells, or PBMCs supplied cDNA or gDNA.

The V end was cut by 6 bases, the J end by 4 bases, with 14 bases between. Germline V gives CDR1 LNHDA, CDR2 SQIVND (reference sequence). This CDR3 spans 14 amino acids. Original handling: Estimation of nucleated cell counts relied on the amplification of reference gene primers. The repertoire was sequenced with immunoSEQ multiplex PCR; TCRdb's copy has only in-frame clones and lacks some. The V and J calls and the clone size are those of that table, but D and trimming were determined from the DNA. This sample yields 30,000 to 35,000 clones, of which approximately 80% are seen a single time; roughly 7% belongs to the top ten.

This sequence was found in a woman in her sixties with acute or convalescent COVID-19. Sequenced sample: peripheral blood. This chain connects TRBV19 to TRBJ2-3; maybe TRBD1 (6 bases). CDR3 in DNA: TGTGCCAGTAGCTACGACCACAGGGCAGATACGCAGTATTTT. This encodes CASSYDHRADTQYF.